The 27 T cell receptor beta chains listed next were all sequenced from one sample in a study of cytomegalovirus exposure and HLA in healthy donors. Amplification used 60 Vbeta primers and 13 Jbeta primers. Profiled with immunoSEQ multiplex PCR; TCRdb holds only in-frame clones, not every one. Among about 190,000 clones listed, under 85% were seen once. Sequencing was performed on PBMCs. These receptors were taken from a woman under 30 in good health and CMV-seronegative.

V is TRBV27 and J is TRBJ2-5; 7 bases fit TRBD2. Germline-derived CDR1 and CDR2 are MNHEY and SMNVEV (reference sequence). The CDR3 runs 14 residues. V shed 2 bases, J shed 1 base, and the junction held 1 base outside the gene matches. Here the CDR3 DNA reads TGTGCCAGCAGTTTAATAGCGGGCCAAGAGACCCAGTACTTC. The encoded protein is CASSLIAGQETQYF.

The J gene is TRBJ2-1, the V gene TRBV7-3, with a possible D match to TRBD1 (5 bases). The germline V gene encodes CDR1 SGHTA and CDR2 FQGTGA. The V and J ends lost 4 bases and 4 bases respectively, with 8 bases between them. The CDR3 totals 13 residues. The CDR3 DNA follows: TGTGCCAGCAGCTCCGACAGTTACAATGAGCAGTTCTTC. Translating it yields CASSSDSYNEQFF.

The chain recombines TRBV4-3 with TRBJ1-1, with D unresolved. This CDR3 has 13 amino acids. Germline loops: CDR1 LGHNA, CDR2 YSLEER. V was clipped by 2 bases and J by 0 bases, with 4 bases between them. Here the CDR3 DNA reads TGCGCCAGCAGCCAATTCATGAACACTGAAGCTTTCTTT. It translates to CASSQFMNTEAFF.

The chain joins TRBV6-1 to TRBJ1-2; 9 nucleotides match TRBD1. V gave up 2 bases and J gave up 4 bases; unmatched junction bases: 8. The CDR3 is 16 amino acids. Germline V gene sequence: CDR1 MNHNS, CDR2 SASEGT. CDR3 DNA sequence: TGTGCCAGCAGTGAATTAGGGTTGGGACAGGGCTATGGCTACACCTTC. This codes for CASSELGLGQGYGYTF.

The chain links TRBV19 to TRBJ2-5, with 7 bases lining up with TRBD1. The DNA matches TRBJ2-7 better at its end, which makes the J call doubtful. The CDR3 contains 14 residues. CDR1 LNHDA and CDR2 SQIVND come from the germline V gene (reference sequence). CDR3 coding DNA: TGTGCCAGTAGTATTGGGGCAGGGGGCTACGAGCAGTACTTC. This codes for CASSIGAGGYEQYF.

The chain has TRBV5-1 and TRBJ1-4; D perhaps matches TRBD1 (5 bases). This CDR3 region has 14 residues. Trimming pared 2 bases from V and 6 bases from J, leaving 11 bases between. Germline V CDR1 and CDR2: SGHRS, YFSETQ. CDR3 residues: CASSFRELDEKLFF. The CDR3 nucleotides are TGCGCCAGCAGCTTCAGGGAACTGGATGAAAAACTGTTTTTT.

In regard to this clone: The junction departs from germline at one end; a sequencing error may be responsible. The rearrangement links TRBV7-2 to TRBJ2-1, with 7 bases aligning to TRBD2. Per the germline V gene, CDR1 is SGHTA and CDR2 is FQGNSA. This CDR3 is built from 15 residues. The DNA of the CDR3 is TGTGCCAGCAGCCTAGCTAGCGGACCCCTCGATGAGCAGTTCTTC. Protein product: CASSLASGPLDEQFF.

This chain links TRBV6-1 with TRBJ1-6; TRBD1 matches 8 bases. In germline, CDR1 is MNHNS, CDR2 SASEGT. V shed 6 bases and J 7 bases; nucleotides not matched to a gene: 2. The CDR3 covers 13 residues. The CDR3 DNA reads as TGTGCCAGCAGGAGGACAGGGAATTCACCCCTCCACTTT. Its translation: CASRRTGNSPLHF.

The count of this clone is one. The CDR3: CASSLGLRPQETQYF. The CDR3 DNA reads TGCGCCAGCAGCTTGGGACTCCGACCACAAGAGACCCAGTACTTC. This chain links TRBV5-1 with TRBJ2-5, with no clear D. This CDR3 contains 15 residues. Germline assignment: CDR1 SGHRS and CDR2 YFSETQ. V dropped 0 bases and J dropped 2 bases, with 11 bases sitting between them.

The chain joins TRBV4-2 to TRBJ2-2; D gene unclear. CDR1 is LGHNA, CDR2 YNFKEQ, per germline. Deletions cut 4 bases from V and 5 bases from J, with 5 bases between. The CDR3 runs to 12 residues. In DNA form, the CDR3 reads TGTGCCAGCAGCCTAGTAACCGGGGAGCTGTTTTTT. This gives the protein CASSLVTGELFF.

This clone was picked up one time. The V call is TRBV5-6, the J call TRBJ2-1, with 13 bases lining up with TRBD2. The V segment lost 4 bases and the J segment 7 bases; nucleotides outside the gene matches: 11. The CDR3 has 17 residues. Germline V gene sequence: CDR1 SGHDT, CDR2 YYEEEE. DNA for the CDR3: TGTGCCAGCAGCAAACTAGCGGGGGGGCCGAAGAGGAATGAGCAGTTCTTC. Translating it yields CASSKLAGGPKRNEQFF. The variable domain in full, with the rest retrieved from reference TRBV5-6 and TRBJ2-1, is DAGVTQSPTHLIKTRGQQVTLRCSPKSGHDTVSWYQQALGQGPQFIFQYYEEEERQRGNFPDRFSGHQFPNYSSELNVNALLLGDSALYLCASSKLAGGPKRNEQFFGPGTRLTVL.

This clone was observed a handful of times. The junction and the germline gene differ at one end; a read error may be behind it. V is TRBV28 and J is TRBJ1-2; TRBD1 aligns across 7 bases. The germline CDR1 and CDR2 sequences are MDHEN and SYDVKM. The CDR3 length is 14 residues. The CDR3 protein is CASTLGGPKDGYTF. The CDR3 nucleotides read TGTGCCAGCACTTTAGGGGGCCCGAAGGATGGCTACACCTTC.

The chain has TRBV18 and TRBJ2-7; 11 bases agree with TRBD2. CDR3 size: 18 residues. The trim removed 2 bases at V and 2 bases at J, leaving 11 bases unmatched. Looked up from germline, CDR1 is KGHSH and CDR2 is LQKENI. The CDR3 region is CASSPYLILAGDTYEQYF. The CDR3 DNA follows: TGTGCCAGCTCACCATACTTAATACTAGCGGGGGATACCTACGAGCAGTACTTC.

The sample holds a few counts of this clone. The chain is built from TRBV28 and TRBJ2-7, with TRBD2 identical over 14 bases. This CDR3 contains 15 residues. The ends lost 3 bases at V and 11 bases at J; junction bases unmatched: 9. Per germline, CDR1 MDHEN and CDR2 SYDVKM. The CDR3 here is CASSLTSGRAKDKYF. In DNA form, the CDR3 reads TGTGCCAGCAGTTTGACTAGCGGGAGGGCCAAAGACAAGTACTTC.

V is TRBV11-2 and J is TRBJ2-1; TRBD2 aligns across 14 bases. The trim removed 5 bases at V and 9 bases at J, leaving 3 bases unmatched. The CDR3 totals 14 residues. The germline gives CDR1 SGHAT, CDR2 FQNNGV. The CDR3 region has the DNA TGTGCCAGCAGCATGGGACTAGCGGGAGCTGAGCAGTTCTTC. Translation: CASSMGLAGAEQFF.

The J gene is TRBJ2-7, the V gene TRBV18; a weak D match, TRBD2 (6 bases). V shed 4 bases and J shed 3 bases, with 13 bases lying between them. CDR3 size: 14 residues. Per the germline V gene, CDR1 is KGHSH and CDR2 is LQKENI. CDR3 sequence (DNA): TGTGCCAGCTCACTCCGGGACTCCAACTACGAGCAGTACTTC. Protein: CASSLRDSNYEQYF.

The CDR3 DNA sequence: TGCAGCGTTGATGGGGGCTATGAGCAGTTCTTC. Its translation: CSVDGGYEQFF. The V and J genes are TRBV29-1 and TRBJ2-1; D is perhaps TRBD1 (6 bases). The CDR3 totals 11 residues. Trimming took off 3 bases at V and 8 bases at J, with 8 bases between the two ends. Germline V CDR1 and CDR2: SQVTM, ANQGSEA.

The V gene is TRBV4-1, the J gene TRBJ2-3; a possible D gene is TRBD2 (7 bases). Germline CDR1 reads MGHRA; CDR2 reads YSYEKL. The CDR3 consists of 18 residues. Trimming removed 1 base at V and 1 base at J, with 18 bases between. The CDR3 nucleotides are TGCGCCAGCAGCCAAGCCCTTATAAGGGGGGGCGGCACAGATACGCAGTATTTT. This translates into CASSQALIRGGGTDTQYF.

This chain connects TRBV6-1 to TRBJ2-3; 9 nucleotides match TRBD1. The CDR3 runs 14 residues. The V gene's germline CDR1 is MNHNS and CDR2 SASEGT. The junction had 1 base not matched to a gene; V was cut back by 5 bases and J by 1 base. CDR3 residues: CASSRTGGTDTQYF. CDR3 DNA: TGTGCCAGCAGTAGGACAGGGGGCACAGATACGCAGTATTTT.

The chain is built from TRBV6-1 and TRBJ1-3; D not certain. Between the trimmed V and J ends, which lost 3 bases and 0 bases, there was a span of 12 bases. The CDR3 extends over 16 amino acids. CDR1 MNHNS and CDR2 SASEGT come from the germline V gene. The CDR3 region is CASSESLPSSGNTIYF. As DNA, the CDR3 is TGTGCCAGCAGTGAGTCCCTGCCTAGCTCTGGAAACACCATATATTTT.

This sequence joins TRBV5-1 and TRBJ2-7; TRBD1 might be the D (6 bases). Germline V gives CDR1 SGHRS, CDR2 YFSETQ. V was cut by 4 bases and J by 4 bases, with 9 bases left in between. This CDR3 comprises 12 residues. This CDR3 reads CASSPGAYEQYF. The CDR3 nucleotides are TGCGCCAGCAGCCCAGGGGCGTACGAGCAGTACTTC.

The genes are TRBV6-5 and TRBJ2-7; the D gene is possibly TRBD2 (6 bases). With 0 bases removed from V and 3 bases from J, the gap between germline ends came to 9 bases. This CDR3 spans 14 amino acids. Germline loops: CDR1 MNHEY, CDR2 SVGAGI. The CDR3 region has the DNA TGTGCCAGCAGTTACTCGGGGCGGGGCTACGAGCAGTACTTC. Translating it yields CASSYSGRGYEQYF.

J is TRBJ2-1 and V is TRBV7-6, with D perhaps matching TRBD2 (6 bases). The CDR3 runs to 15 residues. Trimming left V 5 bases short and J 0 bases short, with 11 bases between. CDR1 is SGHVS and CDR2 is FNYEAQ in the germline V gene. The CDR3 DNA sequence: TGTGCCAGCAGCCCGGGACTTACCTCCTACAATGAGCAGTTCTTC. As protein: CASSPGLTSYNEQFF.

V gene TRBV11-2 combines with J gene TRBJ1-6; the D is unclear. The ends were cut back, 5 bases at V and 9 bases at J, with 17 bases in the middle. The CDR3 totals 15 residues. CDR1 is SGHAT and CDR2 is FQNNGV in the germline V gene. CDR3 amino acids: CASSVAGVVGSPLHF. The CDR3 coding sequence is TGTGCCAGCAGCGTGGCGGGAGTTGTGGGTTCACCCCTCCACTTT.

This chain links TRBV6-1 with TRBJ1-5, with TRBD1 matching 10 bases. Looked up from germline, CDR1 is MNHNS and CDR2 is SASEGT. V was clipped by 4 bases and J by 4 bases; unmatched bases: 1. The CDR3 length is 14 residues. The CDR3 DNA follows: TGTGCCAGCAGTGCGGGACAGGGGAATCAGCCCCAGCATTTT. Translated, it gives CASSAGQGNQPQHF.

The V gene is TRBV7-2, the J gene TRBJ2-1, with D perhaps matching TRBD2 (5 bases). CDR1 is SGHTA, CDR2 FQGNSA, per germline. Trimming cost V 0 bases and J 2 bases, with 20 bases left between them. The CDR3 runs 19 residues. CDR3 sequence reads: CASSLAVLAGPSAYNEQFF. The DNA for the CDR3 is TGTGCCAGCAGCTTAGCGGTCCTAGCTGGACCCTCAGCCTACAATGAGCAGTTCTTC.

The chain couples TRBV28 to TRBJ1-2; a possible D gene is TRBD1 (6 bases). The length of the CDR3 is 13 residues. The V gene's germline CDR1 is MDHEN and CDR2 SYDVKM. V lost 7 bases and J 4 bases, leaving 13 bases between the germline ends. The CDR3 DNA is TGTGCCAGCAACCCCTGGGACACCTATGGCTACACCTTC. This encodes CASNPWDTYGYTF.